The TCR beta chain under discussion was sequenced for a study of blood T cell repertoires in COVID-19. Study in general: Samples came from the United States, Italy and Spain, spanning acute and convalescent COVID-19.

Cohort placement rested on clinical history that participants reported themselves. Recovered status in Cohort 3 required two negative PCRs, clearance, or symptom resolution. Original analysis: Reference gene primer amplification yielded estimated nucleated cell counts. Profiled with immunoSEQ multiplex PCR; TCRdb holds only in-frame clones, not every one. V and J calls and clone size are as listed in that table; D and trimming were resolved from the DNA. The sample lists approximately 470,000 clones; roughly nine tenths were seen once. Germline assignment: CDR1 ENHRY and CDR2 SYGVKD. The CDR3 sequence is 15 residues long. V shed 9 bases, J shed 8 bases, and the junction held 13 bases outside the gene matches.

J is TRBJ1-6 and V is TRBV10-3, with 7 bases fitting TRBD1. The sequence was obtained from a young woman who had recovered from COVID-19. The sample taken for sequencing was PBMCs or T cells enriched from blood (not recorded which). In DNA form, the CDR3 reads TGTGCCATGAGCGACAGGGTTGGACTTCATTCACCCCTCCACTTT. This sequence encodes CAMSDRVGLHSPLHF.